This T cell receptor (beta chain) was recorded in a study of cytomegalovirus exposure and HLA in healthy donors. Trimming took off 6 bases at V and 2 bases at J, with 10 bases between the two ends. From germline, CDR1 is SGHVS and CDR2 FQNEAQ. The CDR3 runs 13 residues. The PCR employed 60 Vbeta primers together with 13 Jbeta primers. Repertoires were generated with immunoSEQ multiplex PCR, while TCRdb's copy carries only in-frame clones and drops some. The sample holds fewer than 150,000 clones, 76% seen once. The sequenced sample consisted of PBMCs. The TCR sequence derives from a man in his forties in good health and CMV-seronegative. V usage is TRBV7-8 and J usage is TRBJ1-1; TRBD1 is a possible D gene (5 bases). The CDR3 coding sequence is TGTGCCAGCAGGGGGCAGTTCAACACTGAAGCTTTCTTT. As protein: CASRGQFNTEAFF.